This T cell receptor beta chain was profiled in a study of cytomegalovirus exposure and HLA in healthy donors. As for the study in general: Counted in an early data release were tens of millions of unique TCRs from HLA-typed donors.

The V and J ends lost 8 bases and 4 bases, in that order; junction bases with no gene match: 2. The CDR3 length is 13 residues. Germline V lookup: CDR1 WSHSY, CDR2 SAAADI. Vbeta (60) and Jbeta (13) primers were used in the PCR. Sequencing used immunoSEQ multiplex PCR; TCRdb keeps in-frame clones, though not all of them. The repertoire has some 200,000 clones, approximately 78% of them found once; the top ten carry 6.5%. Overall study results and limits: Fewer N-insertions (relative to the approximately 670-donor mean) were reportedly seen in an Asian-associated ancestry cluster in a later analysis.

On this clone itself: Its antigen is not identified.

The chain has TRBV10-2 and TRBJ2-3, with 11 bases fitting TRBD1. The sample taken for sequencing was PBMCs. This clonotype was obtained from a woman in her forties or fifties in good health and CMV-seropositive. The DNA of the CDR3 is TGCGCCAGCCGGACAGGGGGCGCAGATACGCAGTATTTT. Translating it yields CASRTGGADTQYF.